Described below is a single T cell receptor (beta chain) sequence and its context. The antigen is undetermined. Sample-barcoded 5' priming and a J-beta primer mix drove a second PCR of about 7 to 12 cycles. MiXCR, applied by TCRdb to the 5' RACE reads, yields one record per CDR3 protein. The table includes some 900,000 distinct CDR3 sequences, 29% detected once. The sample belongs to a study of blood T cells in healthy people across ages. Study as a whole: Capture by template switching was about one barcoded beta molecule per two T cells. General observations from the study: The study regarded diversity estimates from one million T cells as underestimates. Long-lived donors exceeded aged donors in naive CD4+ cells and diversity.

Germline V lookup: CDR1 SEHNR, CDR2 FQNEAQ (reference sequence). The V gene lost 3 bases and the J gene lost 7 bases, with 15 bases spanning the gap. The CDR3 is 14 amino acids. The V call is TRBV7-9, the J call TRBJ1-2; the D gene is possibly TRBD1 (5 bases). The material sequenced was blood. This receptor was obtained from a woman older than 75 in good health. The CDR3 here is CASSLAGTQSGYTF. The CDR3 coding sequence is TGTGCCAGCAGCTTGGCCGGGACTCAGAGTGGCTACACCTTC.